This T cell receptor beta chain was captured in a study of blood T cell repertoires in COVID-19. Study overall: The origin of the acute and convalescent COVID-19 samples was the United States, Italy and Spain. T cells, B-cell-depleted T cells, or PBMCs supplied cDNA or gDNA.

Germline V gives CDR1 LGHNT, CDR2 FRNRAP. This CDR3 spans 16 amino acids. Under the authors' procedure: Amplifying reference gene primers gave estimates of nucleated cell counts. TCRdb's copy holds only in-frame clones and misses some; the assay was immunoSEQ multiplex PCR. The V and J calls and clone size are taken from that table; D and trimming were inferred from the DNA. Of 200,000 to 300,000 clones listed, approximately 83% are singletons. Regarding this clone: The junction differs from germline at one of its ends, possibly a read error.

Sequenced: peripheral blood. The genes are TRBV12-5 and TRBJ2-7; 7 bases map to TRBD2. This clonotype was sampled from a human donor in a cohort sampled during active COVID-19. CDR3 in DNA: TGTGCTAGTGGTTTGGTACGAGGGGAGGGCTCCAACGAGCAGTACTTC. Translating gives CASGLVRGEGSNEQYF.